The present entry profiles one TCR beta chain with its context. The sample belongs to a study of shared clonotypes between healthy human individuals. Roughly 27,000 T cell genomes, or approximately 190 ng DNA, went into the sorted-subset replicate PCRs. Clones were read by immunoSEQ multiplex PCR, and TCRdb kept only the in-frame ones, dropping some. The profile shows fewer than 1.4 million clones, about 80% of them singletons. Germline V lookup: CDR1 SEHNR, CDR2 FQNEAQ (reference sequence). CDR3 length: 14 amino acids. Trimming took off 6 bases at V and 4 bases at J, with 15 bases between the two ends.

The receptor comes from a man younger than 35 in good health. Some clones in this sample may be carry-over from other donors' samples. The chain employs TRBV7-9 and TRBJ1-2; D is possibly TRBD1 (6 bases). The sample taken for sequencing was memory CD4+ T cells from PBMCs. The sample's subset: CD45RA-negative fraction. CDR3 DNA: TGTGCCAGCAGTCCACAGGGATCGGTCTATGGCTACACCTTC. It yields the protein CASSPQGSVYGYTF. Complete variable domain (other parts from reference TRBV7-9 and TRBJ1-2): DTGVSQNPRHKITKRGQNVTFRCDPISEHNRLYWYRQTLGQGPEFLTYFQNEAQLEKSRLLSDRFSAERPKGSFSTLEIQRTEQGDSAMYLCASSPQGSVYGYTFGSGTRLTVV.